This TCR beta chain was recorded in a study of cytotoxic CD8 clonotypes in ibrutinib-treated CLL. The table came from immunoSEQ multiplex PCR; TCRdb's copy has only in-frame clones and leaves some out. Here the sample spans roughly 70,000 clones, 90% being singletons. Trimming shortened V by 6 bases and J by 3 bases, and 20 bases separated the two germline ends. Germline CDR1 is SNHLY and CDR2 is FYNNEI. The CDR3 is 16 residues long. J is TRBJ1-2 and V is TRBV2; D is unclear. The sequencing used PBMCs, collected after 12 months of ibrutinib treatment. This clonotype originated in a human donor with chronic lymphocytic leukemia. The CDR3 nucleotides are TGTGCCAGCAGAGACCTCCTGAGGGAACACGACTATGGCTACACCTTC. Translating gives CASRDLLREHDYGYTF.